The 30 T cell receptor beta chains reported below all come from one sample, sequenced in a study of blood T cells in healthy people across ages (dated by TCRdb to the mid-2010s). Library prep was done by 5' RACE. Data came from an Illumina HiSeq 2500. The second PCR ran for roughly 7 to 11 cycles and used a J-beta primer mix along with a sample-barcoded 5' primer. TCRdb itself trimmed the public reads at Q25 with fastp, ran MiXCR and retained productive beta chains. Every CDR3 protein is listed once, alongside the most common genes and DNA of its rows. This sample comprises 980,000 or so distinct CDR3 sequences, approximately 49% of them detected only once. Roughly 12% of the sample lies in the top ten. The specimen was blood. These receptor sequences come from a man aged 30 to 39 in good health.

V gene TRBV7-8 combines with J gene TRBJ1-4; TRBD1 agrees at 7 bases. This CDR3 has 15 amino acids. Looked up from germline, CDR1 is SGHVS and CDR2 is FQNEAQ. Trimming removed 2 bases from V and 6 bases from J; junction bases left unmatched: 6. The CDR3 loop reads CASSLRHTGDEKLFF. The CDR3 DNA reads as TGTGCCAGCAGCTTAAGACACACAGGGGATGAAAAACTGTTTTTT.

This chain joins TRBV14 and TRBJ2-3, with 9 bases matching TRBD1. CDR3 length: 16 residues. The J segment lost 7 bases and the V segment lost 4 bases, leaving 12 bases of the junction unmatched. Germline V CDR1 and CDR2: SGHDN, FVKESK. DNA for the CDR3: TGTGCCAGCAGCCCGGGAAGGACAGGGGTCTCAAATACGCAGTATTTT. Translation: CASSPGRTGVSNTQYF.

The CDR3 nucleotides read TGTGCCAGCAGTTACTACCCGACCCAGTACTTC. This translates into CASSYYPTQYF. V gene TRBV6-2 or TRBV6-3 combines with J gene TRBJ2-5; unclear D gene. There are 11 residues in the CDR3. CDR1 is MNHEY, CDR2 SVGEGT, per germline. V lost 1 base, J lost 7 bases, and 4 bases lay in between.

This sequence joins TRBV9 and TRBJ2-7; a weak D match, TRBD1 (5 bases). Germline V gene data show CDR1 as SGDLS and CDR2 as YYNGEE. The CDR3 has 15 amino acids. Trimming stripped 5 bases from V and 4 bases from J, with 19 bases between. CDR3 in amino acids: CASSVSQGVLYEQYF. The CDR3 region has the DNA TGTGCCAGCAGTGTTAGTCAGGGTGTTCTTTACGAGCAGTACTTC.

This chain joins TRBV4-2 and TRBJ2-6; maybe TRBD1 (5 bases). The V end lost 0 bases, the J end lost 4 bases, and 13 bases lay between the germline ends. The germline V gene has CDR1 LGHNA and CDR2 YNFKEQ. This CDR3 is 17 amino acids long. The CDR3: CASSQERGSKGANVLTF. CDR3 coding DNA: TGTGCCAGCAGCCAAGAAAGGGGCTCGAAAGGGGCCAACGTCCTGACTTTC.

The table lists this clonotype with a few counts. The V and J genes are TRBV6-2 or TRBV6-3 and TRBJ2-3; 10 bases align to TRBD2. The length of the CDR3 is 16 residues. Germline lookup yields CDR1 MNHEY and CDR2 SVGEGT. Unmatched junction bases numbered 11, after V lost 6 bases and J lost 5 bases. The CDR3 region is CASSEWSGGARDTQYF. In DNA, the CDR3 is TGTGCCAGCAGCGAATGGAGCGGGGGGGCAAGAGATACGCAGTATTTT.

The chain is built from TRBV27 and TRBJ1-1; D unresolved. Trimming took 5 bases from V and 1 from J, leaving 8 bases between them. Germline-derived CDR1 and CDR2 are MNHEY and SMNVEV (reference sequence). This CDR3 spans 13 amino acids. This CDR3 reads CASSITANTEAFF. DNA for the CDR3: TGTGCCAGCAGTATAACAGCGAACACTGAAGCTTTCTTT.

As for this clonotype: Germline is not matched at one junction end, which may reflect a read error. This chain uses TRBV4-2 with TRBJ1-2, with 11 bases identical to TRBD1. This CDR3 contains 19 residues. The V gene's germline CDR1 is LGHNA and CDR2 YNFKEQ. CDR3 protein: CAGSLEYGQGAYSNYGYTF. For the CDR3, the DNA is TGTGCCGGCAGCCTCGAATATGGACAGGGGGCCTACTCTAACTATGGCTACACCTTC.

This chain joins TRBV7-2 and TRBJ1-5; D uncertain. The CDR3 spans 13 residues. V lost 6 bases, J lost 7 bases, and 13 bases lay in between. The germline V gene has CDR1 SGHTA and CDR2 FQGNSA. Here the CDR3 reads CASSSQERQPQHF. In DNA form, the CDR3 reads TGTGCCAGCAGTTCTCAAGAGAGACAGCCCCAGCATTTT.

This chain uses TRBV29-1 with TRBJ2-5; tentatively, D is TRBD1 (7 bases). V was cut by 3 bases and J by 11 bases, with 22 bases left in between. The CDR3 covers 14 residues. CDR1 and CDR2 (germline): SQVTM, ANQGSEA. This chain's CDR3 is CSVETPGGNREQYF. The CDR3 DNA reads as TGCAGCGTTGAGACCCCAGGGGGGAATAGGGAGCAGTACTTC.

This chain connects TRBV24-1 to TRBJ1-4, with D unresolved. The CDR3 runs 15 residues. Trimming pared 5 bases from V and 10 bases from J, leaving 19 bases between. CDR1 KGHDR and CDR2 SFDVKD come from the germline V gene. CDR3 sequence reads: CATSVKGPFRIKLFF. CDR3 nucleotide sequence: TGTGCCACCAGTGTAAAAGGACCCTTTCGTATAAAACTGTTTTTT.

The CDR3 loop is CASSEVPGSTAKNIQYF. In DNA form, the CDR3 reads TGTGCCAGCAGTGAAGTCCCAGGGTCGACAGCCAAAAACATTCAGTACTTC. The rearrangement joins TRBV6-1 to TRBJ2-4; tentative D call: TRBD1 (5 bases). CDR3 length equals 17 residues. Germline loops: CDR1 MNHNS, CDR2 SASEGT. Trimming cost V 1 base and J 0 bases, with 13 bases left between them.

In regard to this clonotype: A read error may be the cause here, since a much bigger clone is one base away. The chain combines TRBV12-3 or TRBV12-4 with TRBJ1-2, with 9 bases aligning to TRBD1. The CDR3 contains 15 residues. The trim removed 6 bases at V and 7 bases at J, leaving 12 bases unmatched. CDR3 sequence (DNA): TGTGCCAGCAGCTTACGGGACAGGGTTATCGGTGGCTACACCTTC. It encodes CASSLRDRVIGGYTF.

In the case of this clonotype: A read error may explain this, as a much larger clone is one base away. The chain uses TRBV28 and TRBJ2-7; no firm D call. From germline, CDR1 is MDHEN and CDR2 SYDVKM. This CDR3 comprises 11 residues. The CDR3 spells CTSSSQYEQYF. The CDR3 DNA reads TGTACCAGCAGTTCCCAATACGAGCAGTACTTC.

The J gene is TRBJ2-1, the V gene TRBV7-2; possible D gene TRBD1, 6 bases. The CDR3 contains 18 residues. Germline V lookup: CDR1 SGHTA, CDR2 FQGNSA. The ends were cut back, 0 bases at V and 4 bases at J, with 19 bases in the middle. CDR3 in amino acids: CASSLAHRASQLYNEQFF. DNA for the CDR3: TGTGCCAGCAGCTTAGCCCACAGGGCCTCTCAACTTTACAATGAGCAGTTCTTC.

This clonotype has at least ten counts. The gene calls are TRBV7-9 and TRBJ2-3; maybe TRBD2 (5 bases). Looked up from germline, CDR1 is SEHNR and CDR2 is FQNEAQ (reference sequence). This CDR3 is 15 amino acids long. Trimming stripped 0 bases from V and 2 bases from J, with 9 bases between. The CDR3 nucleotides are TGTGCCAGCAGCTTAGCCGCGGGTTCCACAGATACGCAGTATTTT. As protein: CASSLAAGSTDTQYF.

The gene calls are TRBV4-1 and TRBJ2-7; D might be TRBD2 (5 bases). V lost 5 bases to trimming and J lost 2 bases, with 13 bases between them. CDR1 and CDR2 (germline): MGHRA, YSYEKL. The CDR3 has 14 amino acids. The CDR3 loop reads CASSIGASPYEQYF. The CDR3 DNA sequence: TGCGCCAGCAGCATCGGAGCTAGCCCCTACGAGCAGTACTTC.

This clonotype was counted only a few times. The rearrangement uses TRBV14 and TRBJ1-5; perhaps TRBD1 as D (5 bases). Germline CDR1 reads SGHDN; CDR2 reads FVKESK. Trimming took 1 base from V and 6 from J, leaving 13 bases between them. The CDR3 extends over 15 amino acids. The CDR3 is CASSQVGGAAQPQHF. The CDR3 DNA sequence: TGTGCCAGCAGCCAAGTAGGAGGGGCGGCTCAGCCCCAGCATTTT.

This clonotype was seen only once. The V and J genes are TRBV6-5 and TRBJ2-1; TRBD1 aligns across 10 bases. Unmatched junction bases numbered 9, after V lost 5 bases and J lost 5 bases. This CDR3 is built from 16 residues. The germline CDR1 and CDR2 sequences are MNHEY and SVGAGI. The CDR3 DNA sequence: TGTGCCAGCAGTACCTACCGGGACAGGGGAGACAATGAGCAGTTCTTC. This encodes CASSTYRDRGDNEQFF.

The chain is built from TRBV6-2 or TRBV6-3 and TRBJ2-1, with D tentatively TRBD2 (7 bases). The DNA matches TRBJ2-7 better at its end, which makes the J call doubtful. Germline CDR1 MNHEY, CDR2 SVGEGT. There are 16 residues in the CDR3. CDR3 nucleotides: TGTGCCAGCAGTTACTCGCCGAGGGGGGGGACCAATGAGCAGTACTTC. Translation: CASSYSPRGGTNEQYF.

V usage is TRBV7-2 and J usage is TRBJ2-5, with TRBD1 identical over 9 bases. CDR3 length: 14 residues. From germline, CDR1 is SGHTA and CDR2 FQGNSA. J gave up 3 bases and V 5 bases, and 4 bases lay outside the gene matches. CDR3 region: CASSRDRAKETQYF. DNA for the CDR3: TGTGCCAGCAGCCGGGACAGGGCGAAAGAGACCCAGTACTTC.

The chain joins TRBV7-9 to TRBJ2-4, with TRBD2 matching over 9 bases. The DNA end is more similar to TRBJ2-5, so the J call may be wrong. This CDR3 is 15 amino acids long. Germline V gene lookup returns CDR1 SEHNR and CDR2 FQNEAQ (reference sequence). The chain's CDR3 is CASSLTLAGQETQYF. The DNA for the CDR3 is TGTGCCAGCAGCTTAACCCTAGCGGGGCAAGAGACCCAGTACTTC.

With respect to this clonotype: One end of the junction fails to match germline, which may point to a read error. The chain carries TRBV2 and TRBJ1-1; 9 positions agree with TRBD1. This CDR3 has 14 amino acids. CDR1 and CDR2 from the germline V gene are SNHLY and FYNNEI. The CDR3 region has the DNA TGTGCCAGCAGGGAAGGGGACAGGGTGGCTGAAGCTTTCTTT. Encoded protein: CASREGDRVAEAFF.

This rearrangement joins TRBV7-9 to TRBJ1-1; D is uncertain. Trimming cost V 5 bases and J 0 bases, with 13 bases left between them. CDR3 length: 15 amino acids. Germline loops: CDR1 SEHNR, CDR2 FQNEAQ (reference sequence). CDR3: CASSPIRTLNTEAFF. The CDR3 nucleotides are TGTGCCAGCAGCCCAATTCGGACTTTGAACACTGAAGCTTTCTTT.

There are a few counts of this clonotype. This chain joins TRBV7-2 and TRBJ2-7, with a tentative D call TRBD2 (6 bases). The length of the CDR3 is 14 residues. Germline lookup yields CDR1 SGHTA and CDR2 FQGNSA. The V end lost 0 bases, the J end lost 5 bases, and 11 bases lay between the germline ends. CDR3 nucleotide sequence: TGTGCCAGCAGCTTAGCAACTGGGGGGAACGAGCAGTACTTC. It codes for CASSLATGGNEQYF.

The gene calls are TRBV28 and TRBJ2-5, with 7 bases matching TRBD1. V shed 3 bases and J 4 bases; nucleotides not matched to a gene: 11. Germline V gene sequence: CDR1 MDHEN, CDR2 SYDVKM. This CDR3 contains 16 residues. CDR3 in DNA: TGTGCCAGCAGTTTCCTCCCGGCAGGGGGTGGAGAGACCCAGTACTTC. It encodes CASSFLPAGGGETQYF.

The sample holds many counts of this clonotype. The chain carries TRBV7-2 and TRBJ2-1; 8 bases line up with TRBD1. CDR1 SGHTA and CDR2 FQGNSA come from the germline V gene. The CDR3 consists of 16 residues. V lost 5 bases, J lost 3 bases, and 9 bases stayed unmatched. CDR3 sequence reads: CASSIGSGQGYNEQFF. The CDR3 DNA reads as TGTGCCAGCAGCATAGGCTCTGGACAGGGCTACAATGAGCAGTTCTTC.

The chain recombines TRBV9 with TRBJ2-1; D is perhaps TRBD2 (6 bases). Germline-derived CDR1 and CDR2 are SGDLS and YYNGEE. This CDR3 comprises 15 residues. V lost 2 bases and J lost 2, with 11 bases in between. The chain's CDR3 is CASSVGGDPYNEQFF. In DNA form, the CDR3 reads TGTGCCAGCAGCGTGGGCGGGGATCCCTACAATGAGCAGTTCTTC.

The V gene is TRBV3-1, the J gene TRBJ2-4; D is possibly TRBD1 (6 bases). The better agreement between TRBJ2-7 and the DNA end casts doubt on the J call. Germline CDR1 and CDR2: LGHDT and YNNKEL (reference sequence). CDR3 size: 17 residues. The CDR3 protein is CASSQLSLTGSSSEQYF. The CDR3 coding sequence is TGTGCCAGCAGCCAGTTATCCCTTACAGGGTCATCTTCCGAGCAGTACTTC.

The sample holds a few counts of this clonotype. This chain uses TRBV9 with TRBJ2-1; D is perhaps TRBD2 (6 bases). CDR3 length: 14 amino acids. Germline V gene sequence: CDR1 SGDLS, CDR2 YYNGEE. The V and J ends lost 4 bases and 8 bases respectively, with 16 bases between them. The CDR3 sequence: CASSISGQGDEQFF. CDR3 in DNA: TGTGCCAGCAGCATCAGCGGGCAAGGTGATGAGCAGTTCTTC.